A single sample is the source of the 8 T cell receptor beta chains below, sequenced in a study of blood T cell repertoires in COVID-19. The table came from immunoSEQ multiplex PCR; TCRdb's copy has only in-frame clones and leaves some out. Of 200,000 to 250,000 clones listed, 82% were seen once; the top ten hold about 3.6%. The sequenced sample was peripheral blood. These receptors all stem from an elderly woman with acute or convalescent COVID-19.

This chain connects TRBV19 to TRBJ1-2; 7 bases align to TRBD1. CDR1 is LNHDA, CDR2 SQIVND, per germline (reference sequence). J was trimmed by 5 bases and V by 5 bases; bases with no gene match: 14. CDR3 length equals 16 residues. DNA of the CDR3: TGTGCCAGTAGTCGACTTGGACAGGAAAAGACTTATGGCTACACCTTC. Its protein is CASSRLGQEKTYGYTF.

This clone was counted a single time. V gene TRBV7-9 combines with J gene TRBJ1-4; 7 bases align to TRBD1. This CDR3 is built from 15 residues. With V trimmed by 5 bases and J by 4 bases, 7 bases remained unmatched. CDR1 is SEHNR and CDR2 is FQNEAQ in the germline V gene (reference sequence). This CDR3 is CASSLRQGGNEKLFF. The CDR3 DNA sequence: TGTGCCAGCAGCCTTCGACAGGGCGGTAATGAAAAACTGTTTTTT.

This chain connects TRBV11-3 to TRBJ2-1, with 9 nucleotides matching TRBD1. The CDR3 totals 15 residues. Germline-derived CDR1 and CDR2 are SGHNT and YENEEA. With 4 bases clipped from V and 4 bases from J, the junction kept 5 bases outside the gene matches. The CDR3 protein is CASSSRDRDYNEQFF. For the CDR3, the DNA is TGTGCCAGCAGCTCGCGGGACAGGGATTACAATGAGCAGTTCTTC.

This clone was seen a single time. The CDR3 region has the DNA TGTGCCAGCACCTCTAGGCGGGGGGTAGATACGCAGTATTTT. This sequence encodes CASTSRRGVDTQYF. V and J are TRBV6-5 and TRBJ2-3, with TRBD2 matching 8 bases. The CDR3 is 14 amino acids. CDR1 and CDR2 (germline): MNHEY, SVGAGI. Trimming took 7 bases from V and 5 from J; bases not matched to a gene: 8.

The DNA for the CDR3 is TGCGCCAGCAGCTTGGGGATAGCGGCAGATACGCAGTATTTT. Translating it yields CASSLGIAADTQYF. The V gene is TRBV5-1, the J gene TRBJ2-3; D is possibly TRBD2 (6 bases). The CDR3 is 14 residues long. Germline CDR1 reads SGHRS; CDR2 reads YFSETQ. V lost 0 bases and J 4 bases, leaving 9 bases between the germline ends.

V usage is TRBV18 and J usage is TRBJ1-6; 10 bases are a match to TRBD1. The germline gives CDR1 KGHSH, CDR2 LQKENI. V was clipped by 5 bases and J by 9 bases; unmatched bases: 16. The CDR3 extends over 18 amino acids. The CDR3 coding sequence is TGTGCCAGCTCAGCCTCCGGGACAGGGGTAATTATAGGTTCACCCCTCCACTTT. Amino acid sequence: CASSASGTGVIIGSPLHF.

V gene TRBV11-3 combines with J gene TRBJ2-2, with D maybe TRBD1 (5 bases). This CDR3 has 15 residues. CDR1 and CDR2 (germline): SGHNT, YENEEA. The germline V and J ends were trimmed by 1 base and 2 bases, with 8 bases remaining between them. CDR3 loop: CASSLGTLNTGELFF. The CDR3 DNA reads TGTGCCAGCAGCTTAGGGACACTTAACACCGGGGAGCTGTTTTTT.

The rearrangement uses TRBV11-3 and TRBJ1-2, with unresolved D. The CDR3 has 14 residues. Germline V gene data show CDR1 as SGHNT and CDR2 as YENEEA. Trimming left V 0 bases short and J 6 bases short, with 11 bases between. This CDR3 is CASSLEWRADGYTF. CDR3 bases: TGTGCCAGCAGCTTAGAGTGGAGGGCAGATGGCTACACCTTC.